The 20 T cell receptor beta chains in this list originate from one sample, sequenced in a study of blood T cells in healthy people across ages (dated by TCRdb to about 2015). Receptor libraries were prepared by 5' RACE. Sequencing instrument: Illumina HiSeq 2500. A second PCR of roughly 6 to 12 cycles was performed with a sample-barcoded 5' primer and a J-beta primer mix. TCRdb reanalyzed the raw reads on its own, using fastp at Q25 for trimming and MiXCR for clone calling, and kept in-frame beta chains. Each entry merges the rows of one CDR3 protein and shows their most common DNA and genes. The sample yields around 790,000 distinct CDR3 sequences; around 42% were counted once. Clones ranked in the top ten supply around 21% of the sample. Input material: blood. All receptors derive from a man between 60 and 70 years old in good health.

The rearrangement uses TRBV15 and TRBJ2-3; 9 bases line up with TRBD1. The V and J ends lost 0 bases and 4 bases, in that order; junction bases with no gene match: 8. Germline V gene data show CDR1 as LNHNV and CDR2 as YYDKDF (reference sequence). CDR3 length: 17 residues. DNA of the CDR3: TGTGCCACCAGCAGAGAGATACAGGGGGCAGCGCCAGATACGCAGTATTTT. Translation: CATSREIQGAAPDTQYF.

This rearrangement joins TRBV6-2 or TRBV6-3 to TRBJ2-1, with TRBD2 identical over 9 bases. After removal of 6 bases from V and 7 bases from J, the junction contained 4 bases not matched to a gene. The CDR3 has 13 residues. Germline V gene sequence: CDR1 MNHEY, CDR2 SVGEGT. CDR3 bases: TGTGCCAGCAGACAAAGCGGGGGGAATGAGCAGTTCTTC. Amino acid sequence: CASRQSGGNEQFF.

This chain uses TRBV20-1 with TRBJ2-5; TRBD2 matches at 9 bases. Germline V gene data show CDR1 as DFQATT and CDR2 as SNEGSKA (reference sequence). The CDR3 has 14 residues. CDR3 in DNA: TGCACCGCGGGGGGGGTCATCTCCTACAATGAGCAGTACTTC. Amino acid sequence: CTAGGVISYNEQYF.

This clonotype turned up a few times. J is TRBJ2-1 and V is TRBV29-1; TRBD1 matches 9 bases. The ends lost 7 bases at V and 2 bases at J; junction bases unmatched: 6. CDR3 length equals 14 residues. Germline V CDR1 and CDR2: SQVTM, ANQGSEA. CDR3 in amino acids: CSATDRGPYNEQFF. CDR3 nucleotides: TGCAGCGCGACGGACAGGGGACCCTACAATGAGCAGTTCTTC.

This clonotype turned up a few times. The chain couples TRBV12-3 or TRBV12-4 to TRBJ2-7; D is possibly TRBD1 (6 bases). CDR3 length: 18 amino acids. V lost 7 bases, J lost 0 bases, and 25 bases lay in between. CDR3 nucleotide sequence: TGTGCCAGCACCCCCACGCTGGGTTGGGGGCTGAGCTCCTACGAGCAGTACTTC. Its protein product is CASTPTLGWGLSSYEQYF.

The CDR3 bases are TGTGCCAGCAGCTTAGCCTACAGGGGGCAAGAGACCCAGTACTTC. Its translation is CASSLAYRGQETQYF. The chain has TRBV7-9 and TRBJ2-5; 8 nucleotides agree with TRBD1. Trimming cost V 0 bases and J 2 bases; bases outside gene matches: 2. Germline V lookup: CDR1 SEHNR, CDR2 FQNEAQ (reference sequence). The CDR3 spans 15 residues.

The rearrangement uses TRBV7-2 and TRBJ1-6; 9 bases match TRBD1. The J segment lost 6 bases and the V segment lost 9 bases, leaving 3 bases of the junction unmatched. Germline CDR1 reads SGHTA; CDR2 reads FQGNSA. CDR3 length: 13 amino acids. The CDR3 sequence is CASYRGLNSPLHF. As DNA, the CDR3 is TGTGCCAGTTACAGGGGGCTTAATTCACCCCTCCACTTT.

CDR3 residues: CASSAQGLQSRSYNEQFF. The CDR3 bases are TGTGCCAGCAGTGCTCAGGGCCTTCAGAGCCGGTCCTACAATGAGCAGTTCTTC. The V gene is TRBV7-2, the J gene TRBJ2-1, with D possibly matching TRBD1 (5 bases). This CDR3 comprises 18 residues. The V and J ends lost 6 bases and 1 base respectively, with 22 bases between them. Germline V gene sequence: CDR1 SGHTA, CDR2 FQGNSA.

In its sample, this clonotype was seen many times. V usage is TRBV7-2 and J usage is TRBJ2-5; 9 bases align to TRBD2. The CDR3 runs 14 residues. Unmatched junction bases numbered 5, after V lost 4 bases and J lost 5 bases. CDR1 and CDR2 (germline): SGHTA, FQGNSA. The CDR3 DNA follows: TGTGCCAGCAGCTCGGGACTAGCCCAGGAGACCCAGTACTTC. This gives the protein CASSSGLAQETQYF.

The chain is built from TRBV7-2 and TRBJ1-1, with D maybe TRBD1 (5 bases). The CDR3 contains 15 residues. Trimming took off 0 bases at V and 0 bases at J, with 8 bases between the two ends. Per germline, CDR1 SGHTA and CDR2 FQGNSA. The chain's CDR3 is CASSLAVGVNTEAFF. CDR3 nucleotide sequence: TGTGCCAGCAGCTTAGCGGTAGGGGTGAACACTGAAGCTTTCTTT.

This clonotype occurred a few times. The V gene is TRBV12-3 or TRBV12-4, the J gene TRBJ2-5; D is unresolved. This CDR3 has 13 amino acids. The V gene lost 5 bases and the J gene lost 4 bases, with 11 bases spanning the gap. The CDR3 DNA reads as TGTGCCAGCAGTGGGTTCCCCGGAGAGACCCAGTACTTC. This gives the protein CASSGFPGETQYF.

The chain couples TRBV3-1 to TRBJ1-1; maybe TRBD1 (6 bases). CDR1 is LGHDT and CDR2 is YNNKEL in the germline V gene (reference sequence). The CDR3 extends over 16 amino acids. V was shortened by 3 bases and J by 1 base, with 15 bases between the two germline ends. CDR3 sequence: CASSQYRQAGNTEAFF. As DNA, the CDR3 is TGTGCCAGCAGCCAGTATCGACAGGCTGGGAACACTGAAGCTTTCTTT.

V is TRBV27 and J is TRBJ2-7; D could derive from TRBD1 or TRBD2 (5 bases each). There are 14 residues in the CDR3. Trimming cost V 4 bases and J 6 bases, with 16 bases left between them. Germline V gene data show CDR1 as MNHEY and CDR2 as SMNVEV (reference sequence). CDR3 sequence: CASSSTKGTVEQYF. In DNA, the CDR3 is TGTGCCAGCAGTTCAACCAAGGGGACGGTCGAGCAGTACTTC.

This chain connects TRBV6-1 to TRBJ2-7; D possibly corresponds to TRBD2 (5 bases). The CDR3 loop spans 14 amino acids. Germline CDR1 is MNHNS and CDR2 is SASEGT. V lost 0 bases to trimming and J lost 6 bases, with 12 bases between them. CDR3 amino acids: CASSEARSAGEQYF. CDR3 nucleotide sequence: TGTGCCAGCAGTGAAGCCCGCTCTGCGGGCGAGCAGTACTTC.

For this clonotype: The junction differs from germline at one of its ends, possibly a read error. V usage is TRBV7-2 and J usage is TRBJ2-1, with 11 bases identical to TRBD2. Germline values: CDR1 SGHTA, CDR2 FQGNSA. The CDR3 consists of 17 residues. The chain's CDR3 is CAGSPRLAGSYHNEQFF. CDR3 in DNA: TGTGCCGGCAGCCCTCGACTAGCGGGGTCCTATCACAATGAGCAGTTCTTC.

J is TRBJ1-1 and V is TRBV10-3, with D perhaps TRBD1 (5 bases). CDR3 length equals 14 residues. V lost 3 bases to trimming and J lost 2 bases, with 10 bases between them. CDR1 is ENHRY, CDR2 SYGVKD, per germline. CDR3 sequence reads: CAISDPGHNTEAFF. CDR3 in DNA: TGTGCCATCAGTGACCCGGGGCACAACACTGAAGCTTTCTTT.

This clonotype was counted a few times. This chain joins TRBV6-2 or TRBV6-3 and TRBJ2-5, with 11 bases lining up with TRBD2. CDR3 size: 15 residues. CDR1 and CDR2 (germline): MNHEY, SVGEGT. Trimming at V came to 2 bases and at J to 5 bases, leaving 4 bases not matched to a gene. The CDR3 protein is CASSYAGLAVETQYF. The CDR3 DNA is TGTGCCAGCAGTTACGCGGGACTAGCGGTCGAGACCCAGTACTTC.

This chain uses TRBV6-1 with TRBJ1-2; 8 bases match TRBD1. There are 14 residues in the CDR3. The germline V gene encodes CDR1 MNHNS and CDR2 SASEGT. J was trimmed by 2 bases and V by 7 bases; bases with no gene match: 6. CDR3 protein: CASTNPGGNYGYTF. CDR3 coding DNA: TGTGCCAGCACGAACCCAGGGGGCAACTATGGCTACACCTTC.

The chain joins TRBV24-1 to TRBJ2-3; D might be TRBD1 (6 bases). The CDR3 runs 16 residues. Germline V gene lookup returns CDR1 KGHDR and CDR2 SFDVKD. The V gene lost 4 bases and the J gene lost 7 bases, with 20 bases spanning the gap. CDR3 loop: CATSDQNRVGENTQYF. DNA for the CDR3: TGTGCCACCAGTGACCAAAACAGGGTTGGGGAGAATACGCAGTATTTT.

The chain carries TRBV3-1 and TRBJ2-7; TRBD1 matches 7 bases. Germline CDR1 LGHDT, CDR2 YNNKEL (reference sequence). V dropped 0 bases and J dropped 5; count of bases not matched to a gene: 7. The CDR3 length is 15 residues. The CDR3 is CASSQDQLTGNEQYF. The CDR3 bases are TGTGCCAGCAGCCAAGATCAGCTGACAGGGAACGAGCAGTACTTC.